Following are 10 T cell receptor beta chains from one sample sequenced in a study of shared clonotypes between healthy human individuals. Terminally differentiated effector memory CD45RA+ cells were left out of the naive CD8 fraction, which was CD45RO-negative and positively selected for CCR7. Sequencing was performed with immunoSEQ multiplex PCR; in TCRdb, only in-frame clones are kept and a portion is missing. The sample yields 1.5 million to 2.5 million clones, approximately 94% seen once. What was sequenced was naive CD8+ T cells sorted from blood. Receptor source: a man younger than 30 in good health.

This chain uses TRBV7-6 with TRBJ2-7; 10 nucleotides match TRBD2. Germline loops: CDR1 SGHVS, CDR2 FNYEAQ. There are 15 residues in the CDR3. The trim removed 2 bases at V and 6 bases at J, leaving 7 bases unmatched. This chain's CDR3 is CASSLHLAGAGEQYF. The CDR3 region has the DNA TGTGCCAGCAGCTTACATCTAGCGGGAGCTGGCGAGCAGTACTTC.

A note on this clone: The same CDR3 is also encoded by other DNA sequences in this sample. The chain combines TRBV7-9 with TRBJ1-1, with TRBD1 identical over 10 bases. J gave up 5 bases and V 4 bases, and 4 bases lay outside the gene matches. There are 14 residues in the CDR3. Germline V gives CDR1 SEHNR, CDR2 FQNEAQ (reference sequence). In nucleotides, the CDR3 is TGTGCCAGCAGCTCGACAGGGGGCTTTACTGAAGCTTTCTTT. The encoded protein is CASSSTGGFTEAFF.

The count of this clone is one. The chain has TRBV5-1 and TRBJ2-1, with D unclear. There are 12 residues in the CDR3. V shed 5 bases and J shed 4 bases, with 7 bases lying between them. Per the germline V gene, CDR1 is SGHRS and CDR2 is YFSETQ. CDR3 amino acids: CASSIMYNEQFF. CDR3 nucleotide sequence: TGCGCCAGCAGTATCATGTACAATGAGCAGTTCTTC.

CDR3 sequence reads: CATSLPGGTGELFF. The DNA for the CDR3 is TGTGCCACCAGCTTGCCGGGAGGAACCGGGGAGCTGTTTTTT. V gene TRBV15 combines with J gene TRBJ2-2; 7 bases are a match to TRBD2. Trimming took 5 bases from V and 5 from J; bases not matched to a gene: 5. The CDR3 covers 14 residues. The germline gives CDR1 LNHNV, CDR2 YYDKDF (reference sequence).

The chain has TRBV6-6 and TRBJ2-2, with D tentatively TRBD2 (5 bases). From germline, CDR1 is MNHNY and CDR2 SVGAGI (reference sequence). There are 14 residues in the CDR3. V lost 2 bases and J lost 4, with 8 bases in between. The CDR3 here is CASSYGGFTGELFF. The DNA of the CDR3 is TGTGCCAGCAGTTACGGAGGATTCACCGGGGAGCTGTTTTTT.

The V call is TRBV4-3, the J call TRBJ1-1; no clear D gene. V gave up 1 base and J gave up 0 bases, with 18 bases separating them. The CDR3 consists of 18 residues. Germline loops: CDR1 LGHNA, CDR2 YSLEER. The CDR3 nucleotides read TGCGCCAGCAGCCAAGGAGATCTAGGACTGAACATGAACACTGAAGCTTTCTTT. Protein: CASSQGDLGLNMNTEAFF.

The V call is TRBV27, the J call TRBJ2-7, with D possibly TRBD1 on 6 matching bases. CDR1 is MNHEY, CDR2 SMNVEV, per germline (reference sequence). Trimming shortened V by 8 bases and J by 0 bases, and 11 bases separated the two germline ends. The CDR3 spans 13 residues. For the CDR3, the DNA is TGTGCCAGCTGGGGACAAAGCTCCTACGAGCAGTACTTC. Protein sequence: CASWGQSSYEQYF.

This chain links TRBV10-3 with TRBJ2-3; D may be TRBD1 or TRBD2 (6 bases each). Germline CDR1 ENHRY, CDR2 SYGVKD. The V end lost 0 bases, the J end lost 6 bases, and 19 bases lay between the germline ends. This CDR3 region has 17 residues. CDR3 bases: TGTGCCATCAGTGAGTCAACCCTCGGGGGCAGGATGGATACGCAGTATTTT. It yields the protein CAISESTLGGRMDTQYF.

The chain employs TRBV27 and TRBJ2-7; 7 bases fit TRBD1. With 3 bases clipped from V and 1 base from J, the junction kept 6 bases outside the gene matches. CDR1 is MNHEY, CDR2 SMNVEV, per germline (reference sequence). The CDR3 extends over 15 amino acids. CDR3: CASSFIGTASYEQYF. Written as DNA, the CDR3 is TGTGCCAGCAGTTTTATAGGGACAGCTTCCTACGAGCAGTACTTC.

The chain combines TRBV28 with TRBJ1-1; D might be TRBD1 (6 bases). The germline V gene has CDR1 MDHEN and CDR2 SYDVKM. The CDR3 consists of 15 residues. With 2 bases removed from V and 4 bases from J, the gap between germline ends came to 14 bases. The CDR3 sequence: CASSLNLQGATEAFF. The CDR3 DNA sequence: TGTGCCAGCAGTTTAAATTTACAGGGAGCCACTGAAGCTTTCTTT.